The entry below describes one TCR beta chain. Its antigen is as yet unknown. This record comes from a study of blood T cells in healthy people across ages. The wider study: Researchers report that template switching captured about one barcoded beta molecule per two T cells.

Overall study results and limits: As age increased, TCR beta diversity per million T cells fell in a roughly linear fashion.

Using a J-beta primer mix together with a sample-barcoded 5' primer, a second PCR was run for roughly 6 to 11 cycles. A template-switch adaptor containing 12 random nucleotides labeled each cDNA molecule. From the 5' RACE reads, TCRdb called clonotypes with MiXCR, one entry per CDR3 protein. The sample includes roughly 800,000 distinct CDR3 sequences, about 55% of them seen just once. The CDR3 is 16 amino acids. The germline V gene has CDR1 MNHEY and CDR2 SMNVEV (reference sequence). V was shortened by 4 bases and J by 4 bases, with 20 bases between the two germline ends. Sequencing used blood. V and J are TRBV27 and TRBJ2-7; D might be TRBD2 (7 bases). This TCR derives from a man older than 75 in good health. Here the CDR3 DNA reads TGTGCCAGCAGTTCTACCGGTCGGGGGGCAGGGTACGAGCAGTACTTC. Encoded protein: CASSSTGRGAGYEQYF.